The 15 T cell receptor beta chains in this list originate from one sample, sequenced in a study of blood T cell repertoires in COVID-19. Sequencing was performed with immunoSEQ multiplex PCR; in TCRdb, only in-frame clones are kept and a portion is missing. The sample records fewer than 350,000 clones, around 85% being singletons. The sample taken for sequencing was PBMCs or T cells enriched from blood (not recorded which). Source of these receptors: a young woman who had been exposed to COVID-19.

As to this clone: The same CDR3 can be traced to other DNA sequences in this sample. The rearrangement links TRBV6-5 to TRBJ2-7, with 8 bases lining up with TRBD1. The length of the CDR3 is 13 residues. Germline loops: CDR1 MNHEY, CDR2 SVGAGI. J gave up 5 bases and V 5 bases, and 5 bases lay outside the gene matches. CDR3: CASSRTGKDEQYF. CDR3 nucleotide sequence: TGTGCCAGCAGTAGGACAGGGAAGGACGAGCAGTACTTC.

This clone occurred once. The CDR3 region is CASSLSGTLLTGQTYEQYF. CDR3 nucleotide sequence: TGTGCCAGCAGCTTATCAGGTACTTTGCTGACAGGGCAAACCTACGAGCAGTACTTC. The V gene is TRBV7-8, the J gene TRBJ2-7; 7 bases are a match to TRBD1. The length of the CDR3 is 19 residues. V was pared by 2 bases and J by 2 bases, with 18 bases of the junction left unmatched. Germline lookup yields CDR1 SGHVS and CDR2 FQNEAQ.

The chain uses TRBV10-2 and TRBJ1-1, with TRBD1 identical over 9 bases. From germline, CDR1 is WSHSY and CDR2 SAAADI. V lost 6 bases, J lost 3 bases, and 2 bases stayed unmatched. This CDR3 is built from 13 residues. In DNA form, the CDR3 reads TGCGCCAGCAGCGGGACAGGGTACACTGAAGCTTTCTTT. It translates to CASSGTGYTEAFF.

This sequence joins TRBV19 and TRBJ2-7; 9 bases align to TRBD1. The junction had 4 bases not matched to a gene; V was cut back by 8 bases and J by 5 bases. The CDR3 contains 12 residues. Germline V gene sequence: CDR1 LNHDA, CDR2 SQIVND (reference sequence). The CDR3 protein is CASEDRGHEQYF. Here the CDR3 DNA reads TGTGCCAGTGAGGACAGGGGCCACGAGCAGTACTTC. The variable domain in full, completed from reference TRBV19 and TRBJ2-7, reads DGGITQSPKYLFRKEGQNVTLSCEQNLNHDAMYWYRQDPGQGLRLIYYSQIVNDFQKGDIAEGYSVSREKKESFPLTVTSAQKNPTAFYLCASEDRGHEQYFGPGTRLTVT.

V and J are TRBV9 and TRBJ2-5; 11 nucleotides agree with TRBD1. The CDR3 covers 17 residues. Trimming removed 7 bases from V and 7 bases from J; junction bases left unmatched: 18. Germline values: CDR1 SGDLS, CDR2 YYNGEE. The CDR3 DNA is TGTGCCAGCTCCCCCCCGCGGGGGTGGGGACAGGGGGTGACCCAGTACTTC. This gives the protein CASSPPRGWGQGVTQYF.

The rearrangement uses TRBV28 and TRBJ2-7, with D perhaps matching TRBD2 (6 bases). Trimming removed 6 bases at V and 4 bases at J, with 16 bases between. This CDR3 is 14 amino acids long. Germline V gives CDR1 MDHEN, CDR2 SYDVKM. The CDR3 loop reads CASSRGDWNYEQYF. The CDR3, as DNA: TGTGCCAGCAGCCGAGGGGACTGGAATTACGAGCAGTACTTC. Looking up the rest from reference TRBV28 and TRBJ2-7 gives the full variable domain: DVKVTQSSRYLVKRTGEKVFLECVQDMDHENMFWYRQDPGLGLRLIYFSYDVKMKEKGDIPEGYSVSREKKERFSLILESASTNQTSMYLCASSRGDWNYEQYFGPGTRLTVT.

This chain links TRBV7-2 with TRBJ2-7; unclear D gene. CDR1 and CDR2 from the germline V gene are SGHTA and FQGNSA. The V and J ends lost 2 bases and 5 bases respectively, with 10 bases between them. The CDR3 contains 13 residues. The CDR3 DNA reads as TGTGCCAGCAGCTTATCCCGACTGGACGAGCAGTACTTC. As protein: CASSLSRLDEQYF.

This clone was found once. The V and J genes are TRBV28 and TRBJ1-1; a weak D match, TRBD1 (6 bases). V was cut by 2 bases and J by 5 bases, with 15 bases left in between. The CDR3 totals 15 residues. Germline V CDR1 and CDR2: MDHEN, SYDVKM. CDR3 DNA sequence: TGTGCCAGCAGTTTAGAGGGGGGGGGCTGGACTGAAGCTTTCTTT. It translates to CASSLEGGGWTEAFF.

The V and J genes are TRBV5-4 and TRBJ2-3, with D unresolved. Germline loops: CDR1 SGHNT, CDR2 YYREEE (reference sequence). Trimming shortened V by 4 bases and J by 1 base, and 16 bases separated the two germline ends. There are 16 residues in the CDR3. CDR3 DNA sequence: TGTGCCAGCAGCCTAACTACGGGTATGGGCACAGATACGCAGTATTTT. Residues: CASSLTTGMGTDTQYF.

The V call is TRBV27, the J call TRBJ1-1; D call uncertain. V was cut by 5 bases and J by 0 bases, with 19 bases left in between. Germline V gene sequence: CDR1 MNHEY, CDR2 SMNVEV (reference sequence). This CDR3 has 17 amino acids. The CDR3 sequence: CASSPRGILPMNTEAFF. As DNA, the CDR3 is TGTGCCAGCAGTCCACGCGGGATTCTTCCGATGAACACTGAAGCTTTCTTT.

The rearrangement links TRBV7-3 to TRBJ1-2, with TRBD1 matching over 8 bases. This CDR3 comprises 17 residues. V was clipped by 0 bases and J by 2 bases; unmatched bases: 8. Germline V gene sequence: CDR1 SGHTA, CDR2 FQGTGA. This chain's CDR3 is CASSLTGQGMGNYGYTF. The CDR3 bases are TGTGCCAGCAGCTTAACTGGACAGGGCATGGGGAACTATGGCTACACCTTC.

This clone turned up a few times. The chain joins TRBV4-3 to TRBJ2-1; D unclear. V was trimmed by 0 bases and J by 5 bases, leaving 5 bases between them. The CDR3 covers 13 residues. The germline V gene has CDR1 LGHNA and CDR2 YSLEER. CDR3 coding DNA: TGCGCCAGCAGCCAAGAACTAAACAATGAGCAGTTCTTC. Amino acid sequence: CASSQELNNEQFF.

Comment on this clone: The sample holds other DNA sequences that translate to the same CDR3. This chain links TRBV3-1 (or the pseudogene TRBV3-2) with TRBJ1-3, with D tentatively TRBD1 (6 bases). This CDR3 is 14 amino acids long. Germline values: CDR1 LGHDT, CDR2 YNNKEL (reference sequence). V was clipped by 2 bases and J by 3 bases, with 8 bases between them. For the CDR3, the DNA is TGTGCCAGCAGCCAACAGACAGGTGGAAACACCATATATTTT. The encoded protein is CASSQQTGGNTIYF.

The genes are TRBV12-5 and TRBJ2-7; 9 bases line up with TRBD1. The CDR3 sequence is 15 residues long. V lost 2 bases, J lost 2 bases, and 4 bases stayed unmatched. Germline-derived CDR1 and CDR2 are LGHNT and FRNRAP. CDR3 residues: CASGLWDRAAYEQYF. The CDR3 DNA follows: TGTGCTAGTGGTTTGTGGGACAGGGCAGCCTACGAGCAGTACTTC.

The CDR3 reads CASSPIHGTSGRNTGELFF. The CDR3 nucleotides read TGTGCCAGCAGCCCCATTCACGGGACTAGCGGGCGCAACACCGGGGAGCTGTTTTTT. The chain combines TRBV28 with TRBJ2-2; TRBD2 matches at 12 bases. V gave up 6 bases and J gave up 2 bases; unmatched junction bases: 13. Germline lookup yields CDR1 MDHEN and CDR2 SYDVKM. This CDR3 is 19 amino acids long.